The clone carrying this T cell receptor (beta chain) was picked up many times. The antigen remains undetermined. This sample was taken from a study of T cell repertoires in cytomegalovirus infection. Overall study context: CMV infection and matching HLA type were both indicated by public TCR beta signatures.

TCRdb re-called the reads with MiXCR, one entry per CDR3 protein. The table includes about 490,000 distinct CDR3 sequences, 11% detected once. Study-wide points: In two of eight donors, the top clonotype was HLA-C-restricted CMV-specific.

The germline gives CDR1 SEHNR, CDR2 FQNEAQ (reference sequence). The CDR3 totals 15 residues. The V gene lost 5 bases and the J gene lost 3 bases, with 13 bases spanning the gap. Input material: PBMCs. The J gene is TRBJ1-4, the V gene TRBV7-9; D not certain. The TCR sequence derives from a human donor in good health (CMV status not recorded). Some clones in this sample may be carry-over from other donors' samples. For the CDR3, the DNA is TGTGCCAGCAGCCCGACCTCTCGCTCTAATGAAAAACTGTTTTTT. It translates to CASSPTSRSNEKLFF.